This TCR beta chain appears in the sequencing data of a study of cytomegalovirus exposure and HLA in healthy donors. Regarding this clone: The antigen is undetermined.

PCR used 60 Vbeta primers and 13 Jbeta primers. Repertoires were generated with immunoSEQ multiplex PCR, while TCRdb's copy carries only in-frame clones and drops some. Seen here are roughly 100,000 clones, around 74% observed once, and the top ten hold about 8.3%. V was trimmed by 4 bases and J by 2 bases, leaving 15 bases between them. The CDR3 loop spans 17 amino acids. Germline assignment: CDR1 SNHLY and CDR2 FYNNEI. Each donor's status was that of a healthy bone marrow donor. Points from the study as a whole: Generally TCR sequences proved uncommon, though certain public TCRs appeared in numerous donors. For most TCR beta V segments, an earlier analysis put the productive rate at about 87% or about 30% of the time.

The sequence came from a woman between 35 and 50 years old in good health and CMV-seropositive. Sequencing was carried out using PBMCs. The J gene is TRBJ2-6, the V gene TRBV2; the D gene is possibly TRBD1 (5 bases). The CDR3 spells CASSVGPPGTGANVLTF. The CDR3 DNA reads TGTGCCAGCAGTGTGGGGCCCCCCGGCACTGGGGCCAACGTCCTGACTTTC.